This T cell receptor (beta chain) was found in a study of shared clonotypes between healthy human individuals (TCRdb year 2020). With regard to the full study: A few men and two women, aged 18 to 49 years, made up the cohort. Per donor, three plates each were used for CD4 naive and CD4 memory, two for CD8 naive, and one for CD8 memory. To estimate repertoire size and how much clonotype sharing occurs between individuals, the study deeply sequenced the blood TCR repertoires of 4 to 6 healthy adults. Different laboratories and diverse techniques were used to prepare libraries and sequence TCR repertoires, to increase sequencing depth and limit assay-specific biases. Leukapheresis yielded between about 0.85 and 10 billion PBMCs per donor.

The germline V gene specifies MGHDK as CDR1 and SYGVNS as CDR2. V is cut by 6 bases and J by 6 bases, and the space between the germline ends is 17 bases. Its CDR3 holds 15 amino acids, cysteine through phenylalanine. CDR3 DNA is the only sequence kept; it has 45 bases, read in frame from the first base. Using the deep immunoSEQ assay, TCR CDR3 regions were amplified from genomic DNA by multiplex PCR. Genomic DNA extracted from each cell subset was distributed evenly over all wells of several immunoSEQ 96-well plates, and each plate served as one replicate. Each replicate PCR for sorted subsets received roughly 0.2 ug genomic DNA, equal to tens of thousands of T cell genomes. Purified libraries were quantified with a Qubit 3.0 fluorometer, sized on a Bioanalyzer 2100, and re-quantified with the KAPA Library Quantification kit. Every immunoSEQ 96-well plate was sequenced on a dedicated single-read 150-cycle Illumina NextSeq 550 flow cell. The authors' pipeline ran thus. Because the immunoSEQ output held only junctional sequences and lacked quality scores, the filtering could not match the filtering applied to full-length reads. Sequences were annotated with PyIR, a Python wrapper for IgBLAST v1.9, and V/J genes and CDR3 were assigned using IMGT germline references. Reads with weak V/J assignments (E-value above 1e-6), missing CDR3, stop codons, out-of-frame junctions, or ambiguous translated residues were removed. V3J clonotypes were defined as sequences sharing an identical inferred V gene, J gene, and CDR3 amino acid sequence. To compute the percentage overlap between repertoires, the number of shared unique clonotypes was divided by the size of the smaller repertoire. RTK rarefaction, the Chao1 estimator, and Recon v2.1 estimates of unobserved clonotypes were used to assess repertoire richness. Generation probabilities were computed with OLGA for all TCRbeta clonotypes obtained by the gDNA method from a handful of donors. Entries here come from immuneACCESS through TCRdb and include only in-frame sequences with V and J called. Some clones fail to appear in such tables; in the studies checked, an unresolved V gene covers under half of the shortfall, and the cause of the remainder is unknown. The V and J calls and clone size were taken over from that table, and D and trimming were inferred from the DNA. Present in this sample are nearly 1,000,000 clones, around three quarters of which were seen just once. The ten largest make up 1.5% of the sample.

Donors were healthy HIV-negative adults with no recently reported acute infections or vaccinations. Every donor was a Caucasian adult residing in Nashville, Tennessee, USA. CD4+ T cells were enriched by magnetic negative selection, after which naive cells were positively selected on CD45RA and the negative fraction was taken as the memory subset. Blood was collected by leukapheresis, and PBMCs were isolated by Ficoll-Histopaque density gradient centrifugation and then cryopreserved in liquid nitrogen vapor phase. Purity and quantity of every magnetically sorted T cell population were checked by analytical flow cytometry. Genomic DNA was isolated from every sorted fraction and measured by UV absorbance on a Nanodrop 2000c. A remark on this clone: Its antigen specificity is not known. It has no much larger one-base neighbor in the sample; base qualities were not kept.

What the work shows at the level of the full study, not this receptor alone: Rarefaction of sorted-subset datasets indicated incomplete sequencing despite the large sequencing depth. Higher generation probabilities were observed for clonotypes shared by all four sorted-subset donors than for non-shared clonotypes. Estimated clonotype richness was generally larger for naive than for memory subsets. Approximately 5% of naive CD4, around 4% of naive CD8, around 2.3% of memory CD4, and around 0.42% of memory CD8 clonotypes were shared across a few donors. Only blood was sampled, and tissue TCR repertoires likely differ from those in blood. Pairwise subsampling led to the expectation that sequencing depth would affect the degree of clonotype sharing among donors. The small number of donors limited the genetic and exposure-history diversity represented.

The specimen was memory CD4+ T cells sorted from blood. The label giving this sample's cell subset or site can be read as: CD45RA-negative fraction. Recombination linked TRBV25-1 to TRBJ1-4, and possibly TRBD1, on 6 matching bases. This clonotype was sampled from a man between 18 and 29 years old in good health. The DNA sequence is TGTGCCAGCAGCCTCCCGGCAGGGGTTTATGAAAAACTGTTTTTT. Its product reads: CASSLPAGVYEKLFF.